This T cell receptor (beta chain) was captured by sequencing in a study of cytomegalovirus exposure and HLA in healthy donors. On this clone itself: Other DNA sequences in this sample translate to the same CDR3.

PCR employed 60 Vbeta and 13 Jbeta primers. Generated by immunoSEQ multiplex PCR, the TCRdb table keeps only in-frame clones and is missing some. The sample lists roughly 170,000 clones, roughly 84% occurring once. Germline V gene data show CDR1 as KGHSH and CDR2 as LQKENI. The V and J ends lost 0 bases and 4 bases respectively, with 7 bases between them. The CDR3 length is 14 residues. The V call is TRBV18, the J call TRBJ2-1; D is perhaps TRBD2 (6 bases). The TCR sequence derives from a man aged 30-40 years in good health and CMV-seronegative. The sequencing sample was made of PBMCs. The CDR3 here is CASSPPGGYNEQFF. Written as DNA, the CDR3 is TGTGCCAGCTCACCACCGGGAGGTTACAATGAGCAGTTCTTC.